Listed below are T cell receptor beta chains from one sample, sequenced in a study of blood T cells in healthy people across ages. In TCRdb, the 5' RACE reads were re-called with MiXCR into one record per CDR3 protein. The repertoire holds approximately 780,000 distinct CDR3 sequences, with about 26% as singletons. This sample also appeared in a second study, on T cells of mothers and their children.

The sequenced sample consisted of blood. The receptors come from a boy aged 10-17 years in good health. The CDR3 runs from the conserved cysteine through the conserved F or W. Fields, in order: CDR3 protein, CDR3 DNA, J gene, D gene, V gene, clone size. The D gene is left open where the match is weak. The size field is filled for only some rows; it gives once, few, many or a size class.

CDR3aa: CASSLVPGYGYTF
CDR3nt: TGCGCCAGCAGCTTGGTCCCAGGCTATGGCTACACCTTC
j_gene: TRBJ1-2
d_gene: NA
v_gene: TRBV5-1
abundance: few

CDR3aa: CASSLRQLLSYNSPLHF
CDR3nt: TGTGCCAGCAGCTTGAGGCAGCTACTCTCCTATAATTCACCCCTCCACTTT
j_gene: TRBJ1-6
d_gene: NA
v_gene: TRBV5-5
abundance: NA

CDR3aa: CASSFRGFAQGTQYF
CDR3nt: TGTGCCAGCAGTTTTAGGGGTTTCGCACAGGGTACGCAGTATTTT
j_gene: TRBJ2-3
d_gene: NA
v_gene: TRBV28
abundance: NA

CDR3aa: CATSDSEGAHSTDTQYF
CDR3nt: TGTGCCACCAGTGATTCGGAGGGGGCTCACTCCACAGATACGCAGTATTTT
j_gene: TRBJ2-3
d_gene: NA
v_gene: TRBV24-1
abundance: NA

CDR3aa: CASGATGPYTEAFF
CDR3nt: TGTGCCAGCGGGGCGACAGGGCCCTACACTGAAGCTTTCTTT
j_gene: TRBJ1-1
d_gene: TRBD1
v_gene: TRBV6-6
abundance: few

CDR3aa: CASSLLAGQYEQFF
CDR3nt: TGTGCCAGCAGTTTGCTAGCGGGGCAATATGAGCAGTTCTTC
j_gene: TRBJ2-1
d_gene: TRBD2
v_gene: TRBV12-3/TRBV12-4
abundance: few

CDR3aa: CASSLDRGIGYGYTF
CDR3nt: TGTGCCAGCAGTCTGGACAGGGGGATCGGCTATGGCTACACCTTC
j_gene: TRBJ1-2
d_gene: TRBD1
v_gene: TRBV7-9
abundance: NA

CDR3aa: CASRWTGGNYGYTF
CDR3nt: TGTGCCAGCAGGTGGACAGGGGGAAACTATGGCTACACCTTC
j_gene: TRBJ1-2
d_gene: TRBD1
v_gene: TRBV2
abundance: NA

CDR3aa: CASQDRTNSPLHF
CDR3nt: TGTGCCAGCCAGGACAGGACTAATTCACCCCTCCACTTT
j_gene: TRBJ1-6
d_gene: TRBD1
v_gene: TRBV2
abundance: NA

CDR3aa: CASSPYDRSNEKLFF
CDR3nt: TGTGCCAGCAGCCCGTACGACCGATCTAATGAAAAACTGTTTTTT
j_gene: TRBJ1-4
d_gene: NA
v_gene: TRBV3-1
abundance: NA

CDR3aa: CASSPPRRGGLAGGQETQYF
CDR3nt: TGTGCCAGCAGCCCACCGAGAAGAGGAGGACTAGCGGGGGGACAAGAGACCCAGTACTTC
j_gene: TRBJ2-5
d_gene: TRBD2
v_gene: TRBV3-1
abundance: NA

CDR3aa: CAWSLATYGYTF
CDR3nt: TGTGCCTGGAGTCTAGCAACCTATGGCTACACCTTC
j_gene: TRBJ1-2
d_gene: NA
v_gene: TRBV30
abundance: NA

CDR3aa: CASSGMGREGEKLFF
CDR3nt: TGTGCCAGCAGCGGGATGGGCAGGGAAGGCGAAAAACTGTTTTTT
j_gene: TRBJ1-4
d_gene: NA
v_gene: TRBV6-6
abundance: NA

CDR3aa: CSVHHGAPPYEQYF
CDR3nt: TGCAGCGTCCATCACGGGGCACCTCCCTACGAGCAGTACTTC
j_gene: TRBJ2-7
d_gene: NA
v_gene: TRBV29-1
abundance: few

CDR3aa: CASSLRAGERTDTQYF
CDR3nt: TGTGCCAGCAGCTTACGGGCGGGGGAGCGCACAGATACGCAGTATTTT
j_gene: TRBJ2-3
d_gene: TRBD2
v_gene: TRBV7-2
abundance: once

CDR3aa: CASSTRENTDTQYF
CDR3nt: TGCGCCAGCAGCACCCGGGAGAACACAGATACGCAGTATTTT
j_gene: TRBJ2-3
d_gene: NA
v_gene: TRBV5-1
abundance: once

CDR3aa: CASNPTHRGLGANVLTF
CDR3nt: TGTGCCAGCAACCCCACCCACAGGGGCTTAGGGGCCAACGTCCTGACTTTC
j_gene: TRBJ2-6
d_gene: TRBD1
v_gene: TRBV7-3
abundance: few

CDR3aa: CASSLGTAPRWGYTF
CDR3nt: TGTGCCAGCAGCTTGGGGACAGCTCCCCGGTGGGGCTACACCTTC
j_gene: TRBJ1-2
d_gene: TRBD1
v_gene: TRBV7-2
abundance: NA

CDR3aa: CASSSGSIYEQYF
CDR3nt: TGTGCCAGCAGTTCAGGATCAATCTACGAGCAGTACTTC
j_gene: TRBJ2-7
d_gene: NA
v_gene: TRBV27
abundance: few

CDR3aa: CASSSVAGQQETQYF
CDR3nt: TGTGCCAGCAGCTCTGTAGCGGGGCAGCAAGAGACCCAGTACTTC
j_gene: TRBJ2-5
d_gene: TRBD2
v_gene: TRBV7-9
abundance: few

CDR3aa: CSYGTRLDEQFF
CDR3nt: TGCAGCTACGGGACTAGGTTAGATGAGCAGTTCTTC
j_gene: TRBJ2-1
d_gene: TRBD2
v_gene: TRBV29-1
abundance: few

CDR3aa: CASSSGVLYGYTF
CDR3nt: TGTGCCAGCAGTTCCGGAGTCCTTTATGGCTACACCTTC
j_gene: TRBJ1-2
d_gene: NA
v_gene: TRBV7-9
abundance: NA

CDR3aa: CSVAGTASVDLEQFF
CDR3nt: TGCAGCGTTGCCGGGACCGCCTCGGTGGACTTGGAGCAGTTCTTC
j_gene: TRBJ2-1
d_gene: NA
v_gene: TRBV29-1
abundance: NA

CDR3aa: CASSYDGTRVPGELFF
CDR3nt: TGTGCCAGCAGTTACGACGGGACTAGGGTCCCCGGGGAGCTGTTTTTT
j_gene: TRBJ2-2
d_gene: TRBD2
v_gene: TRBV6-5
abundance: NA

CDR3aa: CSVEPGWGLNYGYTF
CDR3nt: TGCAGCGTTGAACCGGGATGGGGGTTGAACTATGGCTACACCTTC
j_gene: TRBJ1-2
d_gene: NA
v_gene: TRBV29-1
abundance: NA

CDR3aa: CSARQAAKNIQYF
CDR3nt: TGCAGTGCTAGGCAGGCCGCCAAAAACATTCAGTACTTC
j_gene: TRBJ2-4
d_gene: NA
v_gene: TRBV20-1
abundance: NA

CDR3aa: CASSAPGAPNTEAFF
CDR3nt: TGTGCCAGCAGCGCCCCGGGGGCCCCGAACACTGAAGCTTTCTTT
j_gene: TRBJ1-1
d_gene: NA
v_gene: TRBV2
abundance: few

CDR3aa: CASSLNGPLLLAQYF
CDR3nt: TGTGCCAGCAGTCTAAACGGACCACTTCTGTTGGCCCAGTACTTC
j_gene: TRBJ2-5
d_gene: NA
v_gene: TRBV3-1
abundance: NA

CDR3aa: CASSLTVSTGELFF
CDR3nt: TGCGCCAGCAGCCTGACAGTTTCCACCGGGGAGCTGTTTTTT
j_gene: TRBJ2-2
d_gene: NA
v_gene: TRBV5-1
abundance: NA

CDR3aa: CSARGTGLGNTDTQYF
CDR3nt: TGCAGTGCTCGGGGGACGGGACTAGGAAACACAGATACGCAGTATTTT
j_gene: TRBJ2-3
d_gene: TRBD2
v_gene: TRBV20-1
abundance: few

CDR3aa: CASSLAGGPGEQYF
CDR3nt: TGTGCCAGCAGTTTAGCTGGGGGCCCTGGGGAGCAGTACTTC
j_gene: TRBJ2-7
d_gene: NA
v_gene: TRBV28
abundance: few

CDR3aa: CSVGFNEQFF
CDR3nt: TGCAGCGTAGGTTTCAATGAGCAGTTCTTC
j_gene: TRBJ2-1
d_gene: NA
v_gene: TRBV29-1
abundance: few

CDR3aa: CSARDLAGGYEQYF
CDR3nt: TGCAGTGCTAGAGATTTAGCGGGGGGCTACGAGCAGTACTTC
j_gene: TRBJ2-7
d_gene: TRBD2
v_gene: TRBV20-1
abundance: NA

CDR3aa: CSARAPEGLVNEQFF
CDR3nt: TGCAGTGCTAGAGCTCCCGAGGGACTTGTGAATGAGCAGTTCTTC
j_gene: TRBJ2-1
d_gene: NA
v_gene: TRBV20-1
abundance: few

CDR3aa: CASSRDRRNTEAFF
CDR3nt: TGTGCCAGCAGCCGGGACAGGCGGAACACTGAAGCTTTCTTT
j_gene: TRBJ1-1
d_gene: TRBD1
v_gene: TRBV27
abundance: NA

CDR3aa: CASSAGPSGGASYEQYF
CDR3nt: TGTGCCAGCAGCGCGGGGCCCAGCGGGGGCGCCTCCTACGAGCAGTACTTC
j_gene: TRBJ2-7
d_gene: TRBD2
v_gene: TRBV9
abundance: NA

CDR3aa: CSAPPGSLGTEQYF
CDR3nt: TGCAGTGCTCCTCCCGGGTCCCTCGGGACCGAGCAGTACTTC
j_gene: TRBJ2-7
d_gene: NA
v_gene: TRBV20-1
abundance: NA

CDR3aa: CSARDHGRTNYGYTF
CDR3nt: TGCAGTGCTAGAGATCATGGCAGAACGAACTATGGCTACACCTTC
j_gene: TRBJ1-2
d_gene: NA
v_gene: TRBV20-1
abundance: NA

CDR3aa: CASSHRSLGYGYTF
CDR3nt: TGTGCCAGCAGCCATCGATCGCTAGGCTATGGCTACACCTTC
j_gene: TRBJ1-2
d_gene: NA
v_gene: TRBV7-9
abundance: NA

CDR3aa: CASSFYRVATGELFF
CDR3nt: TGTGCCAGCAGTTTTTACAGGGTGGCCACCGGGGAGCTGTTTTTT
j_gene: TRBJ2-2
d_gene: NA
v_gene: TRBV27
abundance: NA

CDR3aa: CATSSRGGNIQYF
CDR3nt: TGTGCCACCAGCAGTCGCGGGGGCAACATTCAGTACTTC
j_gene: TRBJ2-4
d_gene: NA
v_gene: TRBV15
abundance: few

CDR3aa: CASSQEKGSVTGELFF
CDR3nt: TGCGCCAGCAGCCAAGAAAAGGGTTCTGTCACCGGGGAGCTGTTTTTT
j_gene: TRBJ2-2
d_gene: NA
v_gene: TRBV4-1
abundance: few

CDR3aa: CASSEEVDRDEKLFF
CDR3nt: TGTGCCAGCAGTGAAGAAGTCGACAGGGATGAAAAACTGTTTTTT
j_gene: TRBJ1-4
d_gene: TRBD1
v_gene: TRBV2
abundance: NA

CDR3aa: CATSDQDYPRTGELFF
CDR3nt: TGTGCCACCAGTGACCAGGACTACCCGAGGACCGGGGAGCTGTTTTTT
j_gene: TRBJ2-2
d_gene: NA
v_gene: TRBV24-1
abundance: few

CDR3aa: CSAMGLVQNIQYF
CDR3nt: TGCAGTGCTATGGGGCTGGTGCAAAACATTCAGTACTTC
j_gene: TRBJ2-4
d_gene: NA
v_gene: TRBV20-1
abundance: NA

CDR3aa: CASSQAGAGSNQPQHF
CDR3nt: TGTGCCAGCAGCCAAGCAGGGGCGGGTAGCAATCAGCCCCAGCATTTT
j_gene: TRBJ1-5
d_gene: NA
v_gene: TRBV16
abundance: once

CDR3aa: CASSTGHLYEQYF
CDR3nt: TGTGCCAGCAGTACAGGACACCTCTACGAGCAGTACTTC
j_gene: TRBJ2-7
d_gene: NA
v_gene: TRBV12-3/TRBV12-4
abundance: NA

CDR3aa: CASSIPGETQYF
CDR3nt: TGTGCCAGCAGCATCCCGGGGGAGACCCAGTACTTC
j_gene: TRBJ2-5
d_gene: NA
v_gene: TRBV7-2
abundance: NA

CDR3aa: CSARRPLNEQFF
CDR3nt: TGCAGTGCTAGGCGGCCCCTAAATGAGCAGTTCTTC
j_gene: TRBJ2-1
d_gene: NA
v_gene: TRBV20-1
abundance: NA

CDR3aa: CASSRTGGTLRDEQFF
CDR3nt: TGCGCCAGCAGCCGGACAGGGGGAACCTTAAGGGATGAGCAGTTCTTC
j_gene: TRBJ2-1
d_gene: TRBD1
v_gene: TRBV5-1
abundance: NA

CDR3aa: CASSDLAGGSSRQFF
CDR3nt: TGTGCCAGCAGTGATCTAGCGGGGGGTAGTAGTCGGCAGTTCTTC
j_gene: TRBJ2-1
d_gene: TRBD2
v_gene: TRBV25-1
abundance: few

CDR3aa: CASRAGVWDVGNTIYF
CDR3nt: TGTGCCAGCAGAGCGGGAGTTTGGGACGTTGGAAACACCATATATTTT
j_gene: TRBJ1-3
d_gene: NA
v_gene: TRBV6-1
abundance: NA

CDR3aa: CASSLAGQGRHGYTF
CDR3nt: TGTGCCAGCAGCTTAGCGGGACAGGGCCGACATGGCTACACCTTC
j_gene: TRBJ1-2
d_gene: TRBD1
v_gene: TRBV7-2
abundance: NA

CDR3aa: CASSPQSWGETQYF
CDR3nt: TGTGCCAGCAGCCCTCAGTCTTGGGGGGAGACCCAGTACTTC
j_gene: TRBJ2-5
d_gene: NA
v_gene: TRBV7-3
abundance: NA

CDR3aa: CSVLLSGNTIYF
CDR3nt: TGCAGCGTTTTACTCTCTGGAAACACCATATATTTT
j_gene: TRBJ1-3
d_gene: NA
v_gene: TRBV29-1
abundance: NA

CDR3aa: CASSPPKRTYEQYF
CDR3nt: TGTGCCAGCTCACCACCGAAACGCACCTACGAGCAGTACTTC
j_gene: TRBJ2-7
d_gene: NA
v_gene: TRBV18
abundance: NA

CDR3aa: CASSPRLGGEQYF
CDR3nt: TGTGCCAGCAGCCCCAGGCTGGGCGGCGAGCAGTACTTC
j_gene: TRBJ2-7
d_gene: NA
v_gene: TRBV2
abundance: NA

CDR3aa: CVSSFSPSGGGETQYF
CDR3nt: TGCGTCAGCAGCTTCTCCCCTAGCGGGGGAGGAGAGACCCAGTACTTC
j_gene: TRBJ2-5
d_gene: TRBD2
v_gene: TRBV5-1
abundance: NA

CDR3aa: CASSRPLAGGSYEQYF
CDR3nt: TGTGCCAGCAGTCGGCCTTTGGCGGGGGGCTCCTACGAGCAGTACTTC
j_gene: TRBJ2-7
d_gene: TRBD2
v_gene: TRBV6-6
abundance: NA